The T cell receptor (beta chain) under discussion was sequenced for a study of blood T cell repertoires in COVID-19. Overall study context: Researchers got acute and convalescent COVID-19 samples from the United States, Italy and Spain. The analysed material was cDNA or gDNA that came from T cells, B-cell-depleted T cells, or PBMCs.

Per the original methods: Counts of nucleated cells, estimated from reference gene primer amplification, were obtained. Profiled with immunoSEQ multiplex PCR; TCRdb holds only in-frame clones, not every one. Clonal size and the V and J genes are those of that table, whereas D and trimming came from the DNA. Of approximately 190,000 clones listed, almost 85% are singletons. In germline, CDR1 is SGHDT, CDR2 YYEEEE. This CDR3 comprises 15 residues. V lost 4 bases to trimming and J lost 4 bases; unmatched junction nucleotides: 8. The sequence came from a woman in her seventies with active or convalescent COVID-19. The sequenced sample was peripheral blood. The rearrangement uses TRBV5-6 and TRBJ2-7; the match to TRBD2 covers 10 bases. CDR3 DNA: TGTGCCAGCAGCACAACTAGCGGGGAGCATTACGAGCAGTACTTC. Its protein product is CASSTTSGEHYEQYF.